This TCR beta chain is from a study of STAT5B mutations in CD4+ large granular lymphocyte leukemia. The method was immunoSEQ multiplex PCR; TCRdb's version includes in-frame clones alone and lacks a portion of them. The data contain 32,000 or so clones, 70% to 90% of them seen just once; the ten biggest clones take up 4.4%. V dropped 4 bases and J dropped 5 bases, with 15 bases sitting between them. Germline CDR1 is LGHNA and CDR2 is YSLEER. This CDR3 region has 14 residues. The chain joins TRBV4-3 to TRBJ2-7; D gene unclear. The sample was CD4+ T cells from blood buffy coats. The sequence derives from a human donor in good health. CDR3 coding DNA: TGCGCCAGCAGCCCAAGCCTGACCTTCAACGAGCAGTACTTC. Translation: CASSPSLTFNEQYF.